The rows below give T cell receptor beta chains drawn from one sample of a study of cytomegalovirus exposure and HLA in healthy donors. Produced via immunoSEQ multiplex PCR; TCRdb's table is partial and in-frame only. The data hold about 180,000 clones, with under 90% observed a single time. Sequencing was performed on PBMCs. The receptor set was obtained from a man aged 25 to 45 in good health and CMV-seropositive. The CDR3 runs from the conserved cysteine through the conserved F or W. D genes are given only for firm matches. Clone size appears in some rows only: once, few, many, or a class for an expanded clone.

j_call clone_size cdr3_length v_call d_call cdr3_aa cdr3_nt
TRBJ1-1 few 17 TRBV15 - CATSRDLVAARNTEAFF TGTGCCACCAGCAGAGATCTGGTGGCAGCGAGGAACACTGAAGCTTTCTTT
TRBJ2-7 - 15 TRBV5-1 - CASSLARGGGDEQYF TGCGCCAGCAGCTTGGCCCGGGGAGGTGGGGACGAGCAGTACTTC
TRBJ1-1 - 15 TRBV18 - CASSPDRRRPAEAFF TGTGCCAGCTCACCAGACAGGAGGAGGCCCGCTGAAGCTTTCTTT
TRBJ2-1 - 16 TRBV30 TRBD2 CAWSVRAGTSVLEQFF TGTGCCTGGAGTGTACGGGCCGGGACTAGCGTCCTTGAGCAGTTCTTC
TRBJ2-6 - 15 TRBV7-2 - CASSSGVAGANVLTF TGTGCCAGCAGCTCAGGGGTGGCTGGGGCCAACGTCCTGACTTTC
TRBJ2-7 - 15 TRBV29-1 - CSVAGLDINSYEQYF TGCAGCGTTGCGGGACTCGATATTAACTCCTACGAGCAGTACTTC
TRBJ1-1 - 14 TRBV18 TRBD1 CASSPTGGNTEAFF TGTGCCAGCTCACCAACAGGGGGAAACACTGAAGCTTTCTTT
TRBJ2-1 once 15 TRBV19 TRBD2 CASRQGLAGVAEQFF TGTGCCAGTAGACAGGGACTAGCGGGAGTAGCTGAGCAGTTCTTC
TRBJ2-7 - 14 TRBV14 - CASSQRGTSYEQYF TGTGCCAGCAGCCAAAGGGGCACCTCCTACGAGCAGTACTTC
TRBJ2-3 once 14 TRBV13 TRBD1 CASSLIGTADTQYF TGTGCCAGCAGCTTAATCGGGACAGCAGATACGCAGTATTTT
TRBJ2-3 - 16 TRBV19 TRBD1 CASSSKTGASTDTQYF TGTGCCAGTAGTTCCAAGACAGGGGCGAGCACAGATACGCAGTATTTT
TRBJ1-5 - 14 TRBV6-1 - CASSESGQNQPQHF TGCGCCAGCAGTGAGTCTGGACAGAATCAGCCCCAGCATTTT
TRBJ2-7 - 16 TRBV11-2 TRBD1 CASSPGTGGVLYEQYF TGTGCCAGCAGCCCAGGGACAGGGGGCGTTCTTTACGAGCAGTACTTC
TRBJ2-4 - 17 TRBV5-6 - CASSLGPQEIAKNIQYF TGTGCCAGCAGCTTGGGCCCACAGGAGATAGCCAAAAACATTCAGTACTTC
TRBJ2-1 - 16 TRBV7-3 - CASSPHGGYTYNEQFF TGTGCCAGCAGCCCCCACGGAGGTTATACCTACAATGAGCAGTTCTTC
TRBJ1-2 - 13 TRBV19 - CASSPSSGSNYTF TGTGCCAGTAGTCCCTCGTCAGGAAGTAACTACACCTTC
TRBJ1-1 - 13 TRBV25-1 - CASRGGGGTEAFF TGTGCCAGCAGGGGGGGAGGGGGGACTGAAGCTTTCTTT
TRBJ1-1 - 14 TRBV10-1 TRBD1 CASSEGPGGTEAFF TGCGCCAGCAGTGAGGGGCCAGGGGGCACTGAAGCTTTCTTT
TRBJ2-7 - 16 TRBV6-5 - CASSSHNSLLIYEQYF TGTGCCAGCAGTTCCCACAACAGTTTACTTATCTACGAGCAGTACTTC
TRBJ2-2 - 17 TRBV5-1 TRBD2 CASSLGTSGVGTGELFF TGCGCCAGCAGCCTCGGTACTAGCGGAGTGGGCACCGGGGAGCTGTTTTTT
TRBJ2-1 - 15 TRBV11-2 TRBD2 CASSGGIAGKNEQFF TGTGCCAGCAGCGGAGGGATAGCGGGGAAAAATGAGCAGTTCTTC
TRBJ2-1 - 20 TRBV10-1 TRBD2 CASSESKGGLAGFAHNEQFF TGCGCCAGCAGTGAGTCGAAGGGAGGACTAGCGGGCTTCGCTCACAATGAGCAGTTCTTC
TRBJ2-3 - 16 TRBV7-6 TRBD2 CASSLQLAGGTDTQYF TGTGCCAGCAGCTTACAACTAGCGGGAGGCACAGATACGCAGTATTTT
TRBJ2-7 - 14 TRBV23-1 - CASSLEGLFYEQYF TGCGCCAGCAGTCTCGAGGGATTGTTCTACGAGCAGTACTTC
TRBJ1-1 - 15 TRBV7-3 - CASSPNGGGNTEAFF TGTGCCAGCAGCCCCAACGGTGGGGGCAACACTGAAGCTTTCTTT
TRBJ2-3 - 15 TRBV4-3 - CASSQDRWSTDTQYF TGCGCCAGCAGCCAAGATCGGTGGAGCACAGATACGCAGTATTTT
TRBJ1-2 - 14 TRBV28 TRBD1 CASSLWQGAYGYTF TGTGCCAGCAGTTTGTGGCAGGGGGCTTATGGCTACACCTTC
TRBJ2-7 - 12 TRBV5-4 TRBD1 CASSQTGDEQYF TGTGCCAGCAGCCAGACAGGGGACGAGCAGTACTTC
TRBJ1-2 - 14 TRBV4-3 - CASSQVGRDYGYTF TGCGCCAGCAGCCAAGTTGGGCGGGATTACGGCTACACCTTC
TRBJ2-5 - 16 TRBV14 TRBD1 CASSPFLGTAKETQYF TGTGCCAGCAGCCCGTTTTTAGGGACAGCTAAAGAGACCCAGTACTTC
TRBJ2-2 - 14 TRBV9 TRBD1 CASSEEGAAGELFF TGTGCCAGCAGCGAAGAGGGGGCGGCCGGGGAGCTGTTTTTT
TRBJ1-2 - 15 TRBV6-6 TRBD1 CASSYGTGGADGYTF TGTGCCAGCAGTTACGGGACAGGGGGCGCAGATGGCTACACCTTC
TRBJ2-5 - 17 TRBV19 TRBD2 CASSLGFAGGYQETQYF TGTGCCAGTAGCTTGGGATTCGCGGGGGGCTACCAAGAGACCCAGTACTTC
TRBJ2-7 - 12 TRBV2 - CASSTDFYEQYF TGTGCCAGTTCTACCGATTTCTACGAGCAGTACTTC